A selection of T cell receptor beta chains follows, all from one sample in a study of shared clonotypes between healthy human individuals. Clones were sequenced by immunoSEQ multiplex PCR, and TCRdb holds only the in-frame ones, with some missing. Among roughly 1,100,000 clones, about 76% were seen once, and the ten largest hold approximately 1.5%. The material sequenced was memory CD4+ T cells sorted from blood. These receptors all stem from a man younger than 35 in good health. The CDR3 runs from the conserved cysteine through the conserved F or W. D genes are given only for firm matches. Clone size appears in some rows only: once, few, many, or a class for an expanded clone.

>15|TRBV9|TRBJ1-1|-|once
CASSTRQDLNTEAFF
TGTGCCAGCAGCACACGACAGGACCTGAACACTGAAGCTTTCTTT
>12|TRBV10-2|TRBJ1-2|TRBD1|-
CASLRDSYGYTF
TGCGCCAGCCTCCGGGACAGCTATGGCTACACCTTC
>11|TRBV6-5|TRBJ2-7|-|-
CAVRASYEQYF
TGTGCCGTCAGGGCTTCGTACGAGCAGTACTTC
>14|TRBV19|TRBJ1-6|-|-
CASSIGISESPLHF
TGTGCCAGTAGTATCGGGATCTCAGAGTCACCCCTCCACTTT
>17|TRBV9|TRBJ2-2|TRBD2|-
CASSARTSPGDTGELFF
TGTGCCAGCAGCGCCAGGACTAGCCCCGGGGACACCGGGGAGCTGTTTTTT
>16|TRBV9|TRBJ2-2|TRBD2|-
CASSVLSGTNTGELFF
TGTGCCAGCAGCGTACTAAGCGGGACGAACACCGGGGAGCTGTTTTTT
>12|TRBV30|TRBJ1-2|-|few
CAWMWATGGYTF
TGTGCCTGGATGTGGGCAACGGGTGGCTACACCTTC
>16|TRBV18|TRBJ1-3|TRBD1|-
CASAQVEGAPGNTIYF
TGTGCCAGCGCCCAGGTCGAGGGGGCGCCCGGAAACACCATATATTTT
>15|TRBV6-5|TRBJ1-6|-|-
CASSDRDPLGSPLHF
TGTGCCAGCAGCGACCGGGATCCTCTCGGATCACCCCTCCACTTT
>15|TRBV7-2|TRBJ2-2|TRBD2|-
CASSGVGLGAGELFF
TGTGCCAGCAGCGGAGTAGGACTAGGCGCCGGGGAGCTGTTTTTT
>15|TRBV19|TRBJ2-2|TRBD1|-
CASTLQGAGAGELFF
TGTGCCAGTACCCTACAGGGGGCGGGAGCCGGGGAGCTGTTTTTT
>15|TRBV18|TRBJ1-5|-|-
CASSPEKLGNQPQHF
TGTGCCAGCTCACCGGAAAAGTTGGGCAATCAGCCCCAGCATTTT
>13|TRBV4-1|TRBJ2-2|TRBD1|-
CASSQDRTGKLFF
TGCGCCAGCAGCCAGGACAGGACAGGGAAGCTGTTTTTT
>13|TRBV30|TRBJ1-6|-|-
CAWSLQGSSPLHF
TGTGCCTGGAGTTTGCAGGGGAGTTCACCCCTCCACTTT
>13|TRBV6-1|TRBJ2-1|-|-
CASSVQAYNEQFF
TGTGCCAGCAGTGTACAGGCGTACAATGAGCAGTTCTTC
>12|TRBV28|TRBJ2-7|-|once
CASSSGDYEQYF
TGTGCCAGCAGTTCGGGGGACTACGAGCAGTACTTC
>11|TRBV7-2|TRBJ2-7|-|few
CASSLAHEQYF
TGTGCCAGCAGCTTAGCTCACGAGCAGTACTTC
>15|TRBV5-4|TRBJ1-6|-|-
CASSRGGGQNSPLHF
TGTGCCAGCAGCCGGGGGGGAGGGCAAAATTCACCCCTCCACTTT
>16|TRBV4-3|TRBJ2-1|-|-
CASSQVVLSSYNEQFF
TGCGCCAGCAGCCAAGTGGTGCTGAGTTCCTACAATGAGCAGTTCTTC
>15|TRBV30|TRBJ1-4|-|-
CAWSVLGWGDEKLFF
TGTGCCTGGAGTGTACTGGGGTGGGGTGATGAAAAACTGTTTTTT